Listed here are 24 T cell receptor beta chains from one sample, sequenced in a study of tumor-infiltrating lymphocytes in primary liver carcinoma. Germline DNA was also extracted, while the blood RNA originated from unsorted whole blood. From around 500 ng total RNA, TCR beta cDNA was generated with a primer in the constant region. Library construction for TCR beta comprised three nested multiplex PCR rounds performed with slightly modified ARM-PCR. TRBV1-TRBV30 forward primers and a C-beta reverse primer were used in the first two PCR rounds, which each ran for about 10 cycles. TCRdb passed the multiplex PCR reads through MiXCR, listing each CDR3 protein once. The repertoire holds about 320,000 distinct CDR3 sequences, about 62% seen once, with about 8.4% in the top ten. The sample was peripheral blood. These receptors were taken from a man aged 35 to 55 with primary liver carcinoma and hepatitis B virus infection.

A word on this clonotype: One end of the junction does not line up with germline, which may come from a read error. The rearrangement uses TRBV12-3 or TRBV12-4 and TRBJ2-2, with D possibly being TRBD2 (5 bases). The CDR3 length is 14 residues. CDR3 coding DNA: TGTGCCATCAGTTTAAGTGTGGGTATCGGGGTGCTGTTTTTT. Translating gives CAISLSVGIGVLFF.

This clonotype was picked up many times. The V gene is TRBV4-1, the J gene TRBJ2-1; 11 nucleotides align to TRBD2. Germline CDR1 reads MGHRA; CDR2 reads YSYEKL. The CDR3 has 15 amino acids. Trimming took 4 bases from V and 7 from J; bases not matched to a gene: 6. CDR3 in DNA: TGCGCCAGCAGCCGCGAGGGACTAGCGGTGAATGAGCAGTTCTTC. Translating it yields CASSREGLAVNEQFF.

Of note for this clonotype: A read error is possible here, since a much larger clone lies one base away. The CDR3 loop is CAVLGYTDAFF. The CDR3 DNA reads as TGTGCCGTTCTGGGTTACACTGATGCTTTCTTT. This rearrangement joins TRBV6-2 or TRBV6-3 to TRBJ1-1; no reliable D call. Germline values: CDR1 MNHEY, CDR2 SVGEGT. CDR3 length: 11 residues.

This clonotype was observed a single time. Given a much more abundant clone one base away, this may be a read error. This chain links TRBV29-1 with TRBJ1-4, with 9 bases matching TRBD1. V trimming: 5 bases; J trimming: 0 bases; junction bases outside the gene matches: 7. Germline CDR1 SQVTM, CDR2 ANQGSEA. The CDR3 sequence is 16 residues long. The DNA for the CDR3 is TGCAGCGTTCAGACAGGGGGGGTGGCAACTAATGAAAAACTGTTTTTT. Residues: CSVQTGGVATNEKLFF.

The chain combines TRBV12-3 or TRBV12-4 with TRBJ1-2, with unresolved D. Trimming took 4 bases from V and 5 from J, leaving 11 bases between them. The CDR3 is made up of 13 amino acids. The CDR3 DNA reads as TGTGCCAGCAGTTCGACATGGGGATATGGCTACACCTTC. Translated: CASSSTWGYGYTF.

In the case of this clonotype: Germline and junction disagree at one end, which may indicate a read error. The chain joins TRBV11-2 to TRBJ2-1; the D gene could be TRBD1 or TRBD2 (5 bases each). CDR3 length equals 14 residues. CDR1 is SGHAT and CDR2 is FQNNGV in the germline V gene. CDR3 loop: CASSAWDRSNEEFF. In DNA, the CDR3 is TGTGCCAGCAGCGCCTGGGACCGAAGCAATGAGGAGTTCTTC.

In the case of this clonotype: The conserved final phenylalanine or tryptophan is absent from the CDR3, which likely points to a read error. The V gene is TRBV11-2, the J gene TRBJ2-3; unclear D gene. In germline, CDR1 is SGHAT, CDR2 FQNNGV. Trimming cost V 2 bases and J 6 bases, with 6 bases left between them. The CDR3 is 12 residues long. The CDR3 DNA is TGTGCCAGCAGCTTATGGTCGGATACGCAGTATTTA. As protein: CASSLWSDTQYL.

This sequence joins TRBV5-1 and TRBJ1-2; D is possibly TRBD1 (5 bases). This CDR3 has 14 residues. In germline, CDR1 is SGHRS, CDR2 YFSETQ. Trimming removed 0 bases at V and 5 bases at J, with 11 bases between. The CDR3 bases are TGCGCCAGCAGCTTGGGACAGCAAGCTTATGGCTACACCTTC. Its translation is CASSLGQQAYGYTF.

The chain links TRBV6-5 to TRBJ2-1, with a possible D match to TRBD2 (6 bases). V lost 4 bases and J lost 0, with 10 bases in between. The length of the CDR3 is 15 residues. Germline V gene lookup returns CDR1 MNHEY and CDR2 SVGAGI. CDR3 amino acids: CASSWRGSSYNEQFF. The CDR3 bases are TGTGCCAGCAGTTGGAGGGGTAGCTCCTACAATGAGCAGTTCTTC.

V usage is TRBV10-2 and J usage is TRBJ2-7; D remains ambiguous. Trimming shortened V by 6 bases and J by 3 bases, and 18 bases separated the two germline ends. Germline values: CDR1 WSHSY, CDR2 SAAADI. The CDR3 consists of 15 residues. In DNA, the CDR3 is TGCGCCAGCAGGGCTAGTTGGATCCCCCACTACGAGCAGTACTTC. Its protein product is CASRASWIPHYEQYF.

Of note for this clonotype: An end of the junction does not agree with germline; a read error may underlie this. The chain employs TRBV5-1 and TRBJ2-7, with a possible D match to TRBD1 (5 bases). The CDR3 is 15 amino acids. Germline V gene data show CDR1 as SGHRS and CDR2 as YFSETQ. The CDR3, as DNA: TGCGCCGGCAGCATCGCCGGAACAGGCCTCTACGAGCAGTACTTC. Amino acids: CAGSIAGTGLYEQYF.

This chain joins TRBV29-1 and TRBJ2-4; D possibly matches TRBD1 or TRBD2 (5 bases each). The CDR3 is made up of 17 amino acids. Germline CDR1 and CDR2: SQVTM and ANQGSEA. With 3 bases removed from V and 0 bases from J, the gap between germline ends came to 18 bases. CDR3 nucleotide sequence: TGCAGCGTTGAGGGGGTGAGACAGTGCTTAGCCAAAAACATTCAGTACTTC. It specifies CSVEGVRQCLAKNIQYF.

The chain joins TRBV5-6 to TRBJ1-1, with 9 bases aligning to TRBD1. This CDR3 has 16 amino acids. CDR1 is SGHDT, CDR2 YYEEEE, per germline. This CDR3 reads CAGSLGGTGMNTEAFF. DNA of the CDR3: TGTGCAGGCAGCTTGGGGGGGACAGGGATGAACACTGAAGCTTTCTTT.

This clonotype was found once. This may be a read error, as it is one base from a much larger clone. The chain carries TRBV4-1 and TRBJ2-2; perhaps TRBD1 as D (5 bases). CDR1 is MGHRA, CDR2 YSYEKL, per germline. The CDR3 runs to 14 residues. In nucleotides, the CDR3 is TGCGCCAGCAGCCTAGGGGAAATCACCGGGCAGCTGTTTTTT. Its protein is CASSLGEITGQLFF.

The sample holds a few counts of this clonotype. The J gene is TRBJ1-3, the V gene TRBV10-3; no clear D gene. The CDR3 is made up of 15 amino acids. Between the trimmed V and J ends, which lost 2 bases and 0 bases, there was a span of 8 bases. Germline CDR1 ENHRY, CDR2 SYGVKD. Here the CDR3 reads CAISEGSDSGNTIYF. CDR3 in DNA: TGTGCCATCAGTGAGGGGTCTGACTCTGGAAACACCATATATTTT.

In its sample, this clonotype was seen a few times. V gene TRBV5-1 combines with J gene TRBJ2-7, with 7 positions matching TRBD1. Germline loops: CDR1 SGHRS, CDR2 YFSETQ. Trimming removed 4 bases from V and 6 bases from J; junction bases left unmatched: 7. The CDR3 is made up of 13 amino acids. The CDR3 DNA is TGCGCCAGCAGCGCTGGACAGGACGGCGAGCAGTACTTC. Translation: CASSAGQDGEQYF.

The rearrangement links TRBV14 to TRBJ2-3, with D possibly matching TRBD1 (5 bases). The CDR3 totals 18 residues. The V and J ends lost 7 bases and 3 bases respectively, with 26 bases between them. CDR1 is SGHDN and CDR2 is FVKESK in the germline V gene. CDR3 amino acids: CASNSPDKDAQITDTQYF. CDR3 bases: TGTGCCAGCAACTCCCCGGACAAAGATGCACAGATAACAGATACGCAGTATTTT. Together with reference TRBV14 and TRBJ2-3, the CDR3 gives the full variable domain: EAGVTQFPSHSVIEKGQTVTLRCDPISGHDNLYWYRRVMGKEIKFLLHFVKESKQDESGMPNNRFLAERTGGTYSTLKVQPAELEDSGVYFCASNSPDKDAQITDTQYFGPGTRLTVL.

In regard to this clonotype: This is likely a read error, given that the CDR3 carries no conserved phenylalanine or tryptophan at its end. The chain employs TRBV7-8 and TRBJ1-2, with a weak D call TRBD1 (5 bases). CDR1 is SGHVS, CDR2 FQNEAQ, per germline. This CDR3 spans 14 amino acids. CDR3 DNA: TGTGCCAGCAGCTCGGGACGCCTGACGTATGGTTACACCATC. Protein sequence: CASSSGRLTYGYTI.

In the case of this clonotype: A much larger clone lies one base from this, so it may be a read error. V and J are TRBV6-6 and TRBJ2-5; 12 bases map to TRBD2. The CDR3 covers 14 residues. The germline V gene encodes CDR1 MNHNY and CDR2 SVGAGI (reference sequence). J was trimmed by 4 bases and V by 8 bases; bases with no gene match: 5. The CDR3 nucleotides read TGTGCCAGCCTCGGACTAGCGGGAATAGAGACCCAGTACTTC. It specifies CASLGLAGIETQYF.

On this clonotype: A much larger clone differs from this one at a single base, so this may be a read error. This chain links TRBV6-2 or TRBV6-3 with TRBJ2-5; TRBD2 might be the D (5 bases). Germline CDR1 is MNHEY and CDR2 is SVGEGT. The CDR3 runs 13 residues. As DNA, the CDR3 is TGTGCCAGCGGTTACGGGATTCAAGAGACCCAGTACTTC. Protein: CASGYGIQETQYF.

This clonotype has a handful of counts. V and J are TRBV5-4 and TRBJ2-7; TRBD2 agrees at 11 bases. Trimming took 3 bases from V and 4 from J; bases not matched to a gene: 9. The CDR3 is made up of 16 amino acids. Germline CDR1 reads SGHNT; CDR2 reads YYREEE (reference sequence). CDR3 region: CASSSETSGRRYEQYF. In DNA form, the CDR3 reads TGTGCCAGCAGCTCCGAAACTAGCGGGAGACGATACGAGCAGTACTTC.

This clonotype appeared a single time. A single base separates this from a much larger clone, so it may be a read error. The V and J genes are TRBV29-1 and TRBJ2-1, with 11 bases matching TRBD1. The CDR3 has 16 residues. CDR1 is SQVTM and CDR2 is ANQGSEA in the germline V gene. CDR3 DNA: TGCAGCGTTGAACCGGGGACAGGGGGGTCCTACAATAAGCAGTTCTTC. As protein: CSVEPGTGGSYNKQFF.

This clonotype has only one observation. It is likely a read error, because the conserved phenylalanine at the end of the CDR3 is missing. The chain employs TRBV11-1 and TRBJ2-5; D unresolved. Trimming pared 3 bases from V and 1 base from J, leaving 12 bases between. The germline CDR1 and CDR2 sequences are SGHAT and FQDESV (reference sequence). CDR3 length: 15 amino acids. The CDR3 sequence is CASSFDTTSQETQYL. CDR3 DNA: TGTGCCAGCAGCTTCGATACCACTTCCCAAGAGACCCAGTACTTA.

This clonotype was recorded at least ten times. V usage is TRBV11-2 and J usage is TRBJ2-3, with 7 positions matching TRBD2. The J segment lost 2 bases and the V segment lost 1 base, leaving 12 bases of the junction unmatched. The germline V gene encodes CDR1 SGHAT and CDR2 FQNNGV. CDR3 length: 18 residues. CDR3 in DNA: TGTGCCAGCAGCTTAGCATCAGGGCTAGCGGCAATCACAGATACGCAGTATTTT. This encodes CASSLASGLAAITDTQYF.